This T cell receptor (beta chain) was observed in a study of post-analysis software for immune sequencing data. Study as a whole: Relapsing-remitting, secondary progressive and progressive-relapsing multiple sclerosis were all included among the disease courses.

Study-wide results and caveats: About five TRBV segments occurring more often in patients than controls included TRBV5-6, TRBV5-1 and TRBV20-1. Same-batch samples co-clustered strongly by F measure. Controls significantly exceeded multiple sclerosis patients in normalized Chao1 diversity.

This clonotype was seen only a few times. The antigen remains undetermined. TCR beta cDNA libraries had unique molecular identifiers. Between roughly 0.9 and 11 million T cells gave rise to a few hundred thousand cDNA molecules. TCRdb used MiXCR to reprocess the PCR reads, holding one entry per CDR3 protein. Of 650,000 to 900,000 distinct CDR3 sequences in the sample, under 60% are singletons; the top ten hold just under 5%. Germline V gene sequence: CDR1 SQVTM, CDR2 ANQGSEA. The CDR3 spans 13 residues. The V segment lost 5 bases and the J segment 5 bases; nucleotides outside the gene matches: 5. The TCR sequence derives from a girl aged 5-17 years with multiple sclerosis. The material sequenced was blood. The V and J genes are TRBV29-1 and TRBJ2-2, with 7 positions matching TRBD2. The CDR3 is CSVRTGGTGELFF. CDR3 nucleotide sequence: TGCAGCGTTCGGACGGGGGGAACCGGGGAGCTGTTTTTT.